The table lists the clone carrying this T cell receptor beta chain with a count of one. These data come from a study of blood T cell repertoires in COVID-19. Study information: Italy, Spain and the United States were the sources of the convalescent and acute COVID-19 samples. The analysed material was cDNA or gDNA that came from T cells, B-cell-depleted T cells, or PBMCs.

Followed longitudinally, the Seattle patients had been enrolled during active infection. Original handling: Estimated nucleated cell counts came from reference gene primer amplification. The protocol was immunoSEQ multiplex PCR, while the TCRdb copy is restricted to in-frame clones and leaves out a portion. The D gene and trimming were derived from the DNA, and the V and J assignments and clone size from that table. The data contain 150,000 to 200,000 clones, approximately 95% of them singletons. V trimming: 2 bases; J trimming: 8 bases; junction bases outside the gene matches: 11. The CDR3 contains 16 residues. The germline V gene has CDR1 GTSNPN and CDR2 SVGIG (reference sequence).

J is TRBJ1-4 and V is TRBV30; 10 positions match TRBD1. This TCR came from a woman in her sixties with COVID-19, enrolled during active disease. Input material: peripheral blood. As DNA, the CDR3 is TGTGCCTGGAGTCTCGTCGGGACAGGGGAAGGAGAAAAACTGTTTTTT. It specifies CAWSLVGTGEGEKLFF.